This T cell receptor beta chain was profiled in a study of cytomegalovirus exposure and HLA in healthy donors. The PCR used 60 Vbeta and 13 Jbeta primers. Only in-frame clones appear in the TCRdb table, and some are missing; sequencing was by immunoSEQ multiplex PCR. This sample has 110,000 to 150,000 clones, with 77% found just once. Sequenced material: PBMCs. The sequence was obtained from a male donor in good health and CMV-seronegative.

CDR3 sequence reads: CASSPQGLAGGPSTDTQYF. CDR3 DNA sequence: TGTGCCAGCAGTCCACAAGGACTAGCGGGAGGGCCTAGCACAGATACGCAGTATTTT. The chain carries TRBV28 and TRBJ2-3; TRBD2 matches 15 bases. Per germline, CDR1 MDHEN and CDR2 SYDVKM. This CDR3 region has 19 residues. Unmatched junction bases numbered 9, after V lost 5 bases and J lost 0 bases.